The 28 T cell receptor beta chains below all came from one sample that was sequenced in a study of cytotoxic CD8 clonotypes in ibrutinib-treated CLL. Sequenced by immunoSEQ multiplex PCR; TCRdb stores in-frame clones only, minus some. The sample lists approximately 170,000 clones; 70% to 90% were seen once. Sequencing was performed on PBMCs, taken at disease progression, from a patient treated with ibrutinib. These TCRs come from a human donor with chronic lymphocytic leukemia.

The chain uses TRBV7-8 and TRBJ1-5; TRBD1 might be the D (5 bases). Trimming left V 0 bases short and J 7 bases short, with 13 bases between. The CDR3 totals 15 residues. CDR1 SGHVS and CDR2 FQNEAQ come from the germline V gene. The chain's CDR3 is CASSLATSGLQPQHF. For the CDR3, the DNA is TGTGCCAGCAGCTTAGCGACGTCAGGGTTACAGCCCCAGCATTTT. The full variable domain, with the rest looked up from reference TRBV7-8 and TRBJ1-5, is GAGVSQSPRYKVAKRGQDVALRCDPISGHVSLFWYQQALGQGPEFLTYFQNEAQLDKSGLPSDRFFAERPEGSVSTLKIQRTQQEDSAVYLCASSLATSGLQPQHFGDGTRLSIL.

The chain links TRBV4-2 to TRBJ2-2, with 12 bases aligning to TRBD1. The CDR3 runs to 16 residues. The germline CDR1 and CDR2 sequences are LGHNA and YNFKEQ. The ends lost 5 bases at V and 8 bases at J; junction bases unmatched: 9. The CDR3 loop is CASSNRDRGPKGELFF. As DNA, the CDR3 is TGTGCCAGCAGCAACCGGGACAGGGGGCCTAAAGGGGAGCTGTTTTTT.

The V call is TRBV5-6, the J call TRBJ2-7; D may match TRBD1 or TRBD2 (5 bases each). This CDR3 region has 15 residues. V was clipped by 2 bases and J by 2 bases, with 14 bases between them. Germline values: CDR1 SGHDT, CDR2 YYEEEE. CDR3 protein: CASSFWGNVAYEQYF. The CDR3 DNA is TGTGCCAGCAGCTTTTGGGGGAATGTGGCCTACGAGCAGTACTTC.

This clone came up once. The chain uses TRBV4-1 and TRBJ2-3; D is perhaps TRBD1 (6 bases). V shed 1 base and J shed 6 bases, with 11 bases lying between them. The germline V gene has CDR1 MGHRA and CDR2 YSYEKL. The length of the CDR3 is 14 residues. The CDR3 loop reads CASSQGTDGDTQYF. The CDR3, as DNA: TGCGCCAGCAGCCAAGGGACAGACGGGGATACGCAGTATTTT.

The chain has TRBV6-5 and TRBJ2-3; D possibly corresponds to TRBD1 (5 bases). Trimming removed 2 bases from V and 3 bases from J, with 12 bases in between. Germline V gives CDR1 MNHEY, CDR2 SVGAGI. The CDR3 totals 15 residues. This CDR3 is CASSYLGQGTDTQYF. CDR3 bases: TGTGCCAGCAGTTACCTTGGACAAGGAACAGATACGCAGTATTTT.

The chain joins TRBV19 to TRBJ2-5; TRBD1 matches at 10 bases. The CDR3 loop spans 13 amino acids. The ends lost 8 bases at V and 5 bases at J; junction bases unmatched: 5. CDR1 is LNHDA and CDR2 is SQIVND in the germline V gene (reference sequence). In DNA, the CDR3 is TGTGCCAGTGGGGACAGGGGTGCCGAGACCCAGTACTTC. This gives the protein CASGDRGAETQYF.

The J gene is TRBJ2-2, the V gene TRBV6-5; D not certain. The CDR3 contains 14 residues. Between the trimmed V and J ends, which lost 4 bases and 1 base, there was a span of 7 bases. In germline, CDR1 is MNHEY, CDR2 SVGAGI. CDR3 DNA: TGTGCCAGCAGTTCGGATCGGAACACCGGGGAGCTGTTTTTT. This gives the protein CASSSDRNTGELFF.

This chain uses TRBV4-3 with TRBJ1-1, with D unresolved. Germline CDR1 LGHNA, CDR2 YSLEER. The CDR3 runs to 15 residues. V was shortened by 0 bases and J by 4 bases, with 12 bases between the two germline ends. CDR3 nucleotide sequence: TGCGCCAGCAGCCAAGATAGGCTAGGAGGCACTGAAGCTTTCTTT. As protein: CASSQDRLGGTEAFF.

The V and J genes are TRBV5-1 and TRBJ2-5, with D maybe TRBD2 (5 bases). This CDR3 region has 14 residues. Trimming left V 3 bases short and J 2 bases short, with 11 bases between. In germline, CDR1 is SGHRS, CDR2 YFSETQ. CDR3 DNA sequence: TGCGCCAGCAGCTCCCAGCGGATACAAGAGACCCAGTACTTC. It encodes CASSSQRIQETQYF. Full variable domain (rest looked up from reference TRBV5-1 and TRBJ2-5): KAGVTQTPRYLIKTRGQQVTLSCSPISGHRSVSWYQQTPGQGLQFLFEYFSETQRNKGNFPGRFSGRQFSNSRSEMNVSTLELGDSALYLCASSSQRIQETQYFGPGTRLLVL.

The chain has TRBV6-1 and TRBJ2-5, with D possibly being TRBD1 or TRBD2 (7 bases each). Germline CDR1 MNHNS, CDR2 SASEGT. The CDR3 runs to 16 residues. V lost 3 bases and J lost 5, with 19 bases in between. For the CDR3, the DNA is TGTGCCAGCAGTGATTGGGAGGGGGCGCGGGTGGAGACCCAGTACTTC. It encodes CASSDWEGARVETQYF.

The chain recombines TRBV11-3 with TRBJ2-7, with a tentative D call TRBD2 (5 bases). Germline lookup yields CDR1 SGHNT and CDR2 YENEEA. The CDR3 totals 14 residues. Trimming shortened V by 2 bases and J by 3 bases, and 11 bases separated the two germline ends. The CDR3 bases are TGTGCCAGCAGCTTATCGGGATATGTCTACGAGCAGTACTTC. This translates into CASSLSGYVYEQYF.

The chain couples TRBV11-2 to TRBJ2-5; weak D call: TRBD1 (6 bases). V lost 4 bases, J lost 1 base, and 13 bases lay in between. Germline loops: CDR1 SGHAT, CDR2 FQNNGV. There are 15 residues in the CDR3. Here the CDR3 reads CASSWNRATQETQYF. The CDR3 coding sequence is TGTGCCAGCAGCTGGAACAGGGCGACCCAAGAGACCCAGTACTTC.

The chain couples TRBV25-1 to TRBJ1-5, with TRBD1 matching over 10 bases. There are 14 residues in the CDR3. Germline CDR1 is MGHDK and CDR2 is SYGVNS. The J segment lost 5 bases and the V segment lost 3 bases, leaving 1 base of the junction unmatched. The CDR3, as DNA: TGTGCCAGCAGTGACGGGACAGGGGATCAGCCCCAGCATTTT. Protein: CASSDGTGDQPQHF.

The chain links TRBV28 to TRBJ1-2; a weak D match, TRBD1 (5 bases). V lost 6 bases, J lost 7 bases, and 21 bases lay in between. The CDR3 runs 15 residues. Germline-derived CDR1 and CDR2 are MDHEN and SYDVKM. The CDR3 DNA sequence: TGTGCCAGCAGCCCCAAAAGACAGTCCCCACGTGGCTACACCTTC. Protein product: CASSPKRQSPRGYTF.

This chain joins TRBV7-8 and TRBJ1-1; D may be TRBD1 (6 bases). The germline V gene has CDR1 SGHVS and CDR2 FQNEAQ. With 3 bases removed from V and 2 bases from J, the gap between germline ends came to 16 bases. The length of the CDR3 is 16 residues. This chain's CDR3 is CASSLTIRTANTEAFF. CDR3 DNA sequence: TGTGCCAGCAGCTTGACTATTAGGACAGCAAACACTGAAGCTTTCTTT.

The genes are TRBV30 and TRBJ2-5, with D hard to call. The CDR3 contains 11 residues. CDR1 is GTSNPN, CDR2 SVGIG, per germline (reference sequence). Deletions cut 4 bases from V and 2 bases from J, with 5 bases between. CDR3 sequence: CAWTKQETQYF. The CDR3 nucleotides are TGTGCCTGGACAAAACAAGAGACCCAGTACTTC.

CDR3 residues: CASSIQGAYNEQFF. Here the CDR3 DNA reads TGTGCCAGTAGTATACAGGGGGCCTACAATGAGCAGTTCTTC. The chain recombines TRBV19 with TRBJ2-1; 7 nucleotides line up with TRBD1. CDR1 and CDR2 (germline): LNHDA, SQIVND (reference sequence). This CDR3 is 14 amino acids long. J lost 2 bases, V lost 2 bases, and 0 bases had no gene match.

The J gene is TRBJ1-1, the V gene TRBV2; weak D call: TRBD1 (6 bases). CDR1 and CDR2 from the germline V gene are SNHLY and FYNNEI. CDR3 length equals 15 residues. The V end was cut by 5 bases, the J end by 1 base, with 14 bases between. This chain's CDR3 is CASSLQQGTNTEAFF. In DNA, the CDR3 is TGTGCCAGCAGTCTACAACAGGGAACGAACACTGAAGCTTTCTTT.

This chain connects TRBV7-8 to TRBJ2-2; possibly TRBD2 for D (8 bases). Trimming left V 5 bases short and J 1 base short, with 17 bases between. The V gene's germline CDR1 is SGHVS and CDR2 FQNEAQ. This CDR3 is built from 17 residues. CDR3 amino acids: CASSPPGGGLNTGELFF. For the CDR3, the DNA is TGTGCCAGCAGCCCCCCGGGAGGGGGCTTGAACACCGGGGAGCTGTTTTTT.

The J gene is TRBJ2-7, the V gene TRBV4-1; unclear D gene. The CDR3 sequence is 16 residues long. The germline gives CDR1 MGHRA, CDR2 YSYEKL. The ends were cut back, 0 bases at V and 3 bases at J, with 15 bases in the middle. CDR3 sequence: CASSQEEARGGYEQYF. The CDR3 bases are TGCGCCAGCAGCCAAGAAGAGGCCCGAGGTGGCTACGAGCAGTACTTC.

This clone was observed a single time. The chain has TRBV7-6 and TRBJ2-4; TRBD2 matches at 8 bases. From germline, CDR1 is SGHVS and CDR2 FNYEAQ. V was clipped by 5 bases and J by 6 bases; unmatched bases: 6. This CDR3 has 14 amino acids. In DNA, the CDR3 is TGTGCCAGCAGCCCCGGGACTAGGGTAAACATTCAGTACTTC. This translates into CASSPGTRVNIQYF.

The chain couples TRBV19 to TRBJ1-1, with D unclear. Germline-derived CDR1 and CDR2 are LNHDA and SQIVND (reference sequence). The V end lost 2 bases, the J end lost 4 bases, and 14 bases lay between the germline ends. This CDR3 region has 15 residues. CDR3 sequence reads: CASSIYRARGTEAFF. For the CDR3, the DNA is TGTGCCAGTAGTATATATCGGGCCCGGGGCACTGAAGCTTTCTTT.

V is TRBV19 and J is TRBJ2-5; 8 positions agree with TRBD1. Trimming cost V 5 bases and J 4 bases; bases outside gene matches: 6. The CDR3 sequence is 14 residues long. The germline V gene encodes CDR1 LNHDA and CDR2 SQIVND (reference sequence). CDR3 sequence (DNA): TGTGCCAGTAGTCCTGAGGACAGGGCAGAGACCCAGTACTTC. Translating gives CASSPEDRAETQYF.

CDR3 in DNA: TGTGCCAGCAGCCCGGACAGCTATGGCTACACCTTC. Translation gives CASSPDSYGYTF. The gene calls are TRBV6-6 and TRBJ1-2; weak D call: TRBD1 (6 bases). The CDR3 length is 12 residues. V was shortened by 6 bases and J by 4 bases, with 9 bases between the two germline ends. CDR1 and CDR2 (germline): MNHNY, SVGAGI (reference sequence).

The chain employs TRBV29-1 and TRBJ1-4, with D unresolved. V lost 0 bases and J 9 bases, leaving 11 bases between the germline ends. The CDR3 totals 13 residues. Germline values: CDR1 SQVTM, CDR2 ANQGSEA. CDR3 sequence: CSVEDPAGQKLFF. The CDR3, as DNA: TGCAGCGTTGAAGATCCGGCGGGCCAAAAACTGTTTTTT. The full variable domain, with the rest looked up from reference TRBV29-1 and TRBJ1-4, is SAVISQKPSRDICQRGTSLTIQCQVDSQVTMMFWYRQQPGQSLTLIATANQGSEATYESGFVIDKFPISRPNLTFSTLTVSNMSPEDSSIYLCSVEDPAGQKLFFGSGTQLSVL.

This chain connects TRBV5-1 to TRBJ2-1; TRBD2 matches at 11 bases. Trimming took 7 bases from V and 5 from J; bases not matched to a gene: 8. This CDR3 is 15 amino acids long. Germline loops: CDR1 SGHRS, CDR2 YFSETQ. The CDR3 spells CASAPLAGGDNEQFF. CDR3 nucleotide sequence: TGCGCCAGCGCCCCGCTAGCGGGAGGAGACAATGAGCAGTTCTTC.

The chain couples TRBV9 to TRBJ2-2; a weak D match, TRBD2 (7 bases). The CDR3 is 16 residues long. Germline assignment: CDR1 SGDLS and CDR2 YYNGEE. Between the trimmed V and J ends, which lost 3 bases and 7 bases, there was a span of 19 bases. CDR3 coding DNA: TGTGCCAGCAGCGCCAGAGGGGGTATAGCGGGCGGGGAGCTGTTTTTT. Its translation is CASSARGGIAGGELFF. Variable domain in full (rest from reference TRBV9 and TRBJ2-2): DSGVTQTPKHLITATGQRVTLRCSPRSGDLSVYWYQQSLDQGLQFLIQYYNGEERAKGNILERFSAQQFPDLHSELNLSSLELGDSALYFCASSARGGIAGGELFFGEGSRLTVL.

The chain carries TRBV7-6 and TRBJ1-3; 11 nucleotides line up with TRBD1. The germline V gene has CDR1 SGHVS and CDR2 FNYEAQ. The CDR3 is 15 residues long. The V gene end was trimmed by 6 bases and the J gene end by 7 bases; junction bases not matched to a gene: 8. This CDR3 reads CASSRGTGGSNTIYF. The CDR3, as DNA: TGTGCCAGCAGTCGTGGGACAGGGGGATCTAACACCATATATTTT.